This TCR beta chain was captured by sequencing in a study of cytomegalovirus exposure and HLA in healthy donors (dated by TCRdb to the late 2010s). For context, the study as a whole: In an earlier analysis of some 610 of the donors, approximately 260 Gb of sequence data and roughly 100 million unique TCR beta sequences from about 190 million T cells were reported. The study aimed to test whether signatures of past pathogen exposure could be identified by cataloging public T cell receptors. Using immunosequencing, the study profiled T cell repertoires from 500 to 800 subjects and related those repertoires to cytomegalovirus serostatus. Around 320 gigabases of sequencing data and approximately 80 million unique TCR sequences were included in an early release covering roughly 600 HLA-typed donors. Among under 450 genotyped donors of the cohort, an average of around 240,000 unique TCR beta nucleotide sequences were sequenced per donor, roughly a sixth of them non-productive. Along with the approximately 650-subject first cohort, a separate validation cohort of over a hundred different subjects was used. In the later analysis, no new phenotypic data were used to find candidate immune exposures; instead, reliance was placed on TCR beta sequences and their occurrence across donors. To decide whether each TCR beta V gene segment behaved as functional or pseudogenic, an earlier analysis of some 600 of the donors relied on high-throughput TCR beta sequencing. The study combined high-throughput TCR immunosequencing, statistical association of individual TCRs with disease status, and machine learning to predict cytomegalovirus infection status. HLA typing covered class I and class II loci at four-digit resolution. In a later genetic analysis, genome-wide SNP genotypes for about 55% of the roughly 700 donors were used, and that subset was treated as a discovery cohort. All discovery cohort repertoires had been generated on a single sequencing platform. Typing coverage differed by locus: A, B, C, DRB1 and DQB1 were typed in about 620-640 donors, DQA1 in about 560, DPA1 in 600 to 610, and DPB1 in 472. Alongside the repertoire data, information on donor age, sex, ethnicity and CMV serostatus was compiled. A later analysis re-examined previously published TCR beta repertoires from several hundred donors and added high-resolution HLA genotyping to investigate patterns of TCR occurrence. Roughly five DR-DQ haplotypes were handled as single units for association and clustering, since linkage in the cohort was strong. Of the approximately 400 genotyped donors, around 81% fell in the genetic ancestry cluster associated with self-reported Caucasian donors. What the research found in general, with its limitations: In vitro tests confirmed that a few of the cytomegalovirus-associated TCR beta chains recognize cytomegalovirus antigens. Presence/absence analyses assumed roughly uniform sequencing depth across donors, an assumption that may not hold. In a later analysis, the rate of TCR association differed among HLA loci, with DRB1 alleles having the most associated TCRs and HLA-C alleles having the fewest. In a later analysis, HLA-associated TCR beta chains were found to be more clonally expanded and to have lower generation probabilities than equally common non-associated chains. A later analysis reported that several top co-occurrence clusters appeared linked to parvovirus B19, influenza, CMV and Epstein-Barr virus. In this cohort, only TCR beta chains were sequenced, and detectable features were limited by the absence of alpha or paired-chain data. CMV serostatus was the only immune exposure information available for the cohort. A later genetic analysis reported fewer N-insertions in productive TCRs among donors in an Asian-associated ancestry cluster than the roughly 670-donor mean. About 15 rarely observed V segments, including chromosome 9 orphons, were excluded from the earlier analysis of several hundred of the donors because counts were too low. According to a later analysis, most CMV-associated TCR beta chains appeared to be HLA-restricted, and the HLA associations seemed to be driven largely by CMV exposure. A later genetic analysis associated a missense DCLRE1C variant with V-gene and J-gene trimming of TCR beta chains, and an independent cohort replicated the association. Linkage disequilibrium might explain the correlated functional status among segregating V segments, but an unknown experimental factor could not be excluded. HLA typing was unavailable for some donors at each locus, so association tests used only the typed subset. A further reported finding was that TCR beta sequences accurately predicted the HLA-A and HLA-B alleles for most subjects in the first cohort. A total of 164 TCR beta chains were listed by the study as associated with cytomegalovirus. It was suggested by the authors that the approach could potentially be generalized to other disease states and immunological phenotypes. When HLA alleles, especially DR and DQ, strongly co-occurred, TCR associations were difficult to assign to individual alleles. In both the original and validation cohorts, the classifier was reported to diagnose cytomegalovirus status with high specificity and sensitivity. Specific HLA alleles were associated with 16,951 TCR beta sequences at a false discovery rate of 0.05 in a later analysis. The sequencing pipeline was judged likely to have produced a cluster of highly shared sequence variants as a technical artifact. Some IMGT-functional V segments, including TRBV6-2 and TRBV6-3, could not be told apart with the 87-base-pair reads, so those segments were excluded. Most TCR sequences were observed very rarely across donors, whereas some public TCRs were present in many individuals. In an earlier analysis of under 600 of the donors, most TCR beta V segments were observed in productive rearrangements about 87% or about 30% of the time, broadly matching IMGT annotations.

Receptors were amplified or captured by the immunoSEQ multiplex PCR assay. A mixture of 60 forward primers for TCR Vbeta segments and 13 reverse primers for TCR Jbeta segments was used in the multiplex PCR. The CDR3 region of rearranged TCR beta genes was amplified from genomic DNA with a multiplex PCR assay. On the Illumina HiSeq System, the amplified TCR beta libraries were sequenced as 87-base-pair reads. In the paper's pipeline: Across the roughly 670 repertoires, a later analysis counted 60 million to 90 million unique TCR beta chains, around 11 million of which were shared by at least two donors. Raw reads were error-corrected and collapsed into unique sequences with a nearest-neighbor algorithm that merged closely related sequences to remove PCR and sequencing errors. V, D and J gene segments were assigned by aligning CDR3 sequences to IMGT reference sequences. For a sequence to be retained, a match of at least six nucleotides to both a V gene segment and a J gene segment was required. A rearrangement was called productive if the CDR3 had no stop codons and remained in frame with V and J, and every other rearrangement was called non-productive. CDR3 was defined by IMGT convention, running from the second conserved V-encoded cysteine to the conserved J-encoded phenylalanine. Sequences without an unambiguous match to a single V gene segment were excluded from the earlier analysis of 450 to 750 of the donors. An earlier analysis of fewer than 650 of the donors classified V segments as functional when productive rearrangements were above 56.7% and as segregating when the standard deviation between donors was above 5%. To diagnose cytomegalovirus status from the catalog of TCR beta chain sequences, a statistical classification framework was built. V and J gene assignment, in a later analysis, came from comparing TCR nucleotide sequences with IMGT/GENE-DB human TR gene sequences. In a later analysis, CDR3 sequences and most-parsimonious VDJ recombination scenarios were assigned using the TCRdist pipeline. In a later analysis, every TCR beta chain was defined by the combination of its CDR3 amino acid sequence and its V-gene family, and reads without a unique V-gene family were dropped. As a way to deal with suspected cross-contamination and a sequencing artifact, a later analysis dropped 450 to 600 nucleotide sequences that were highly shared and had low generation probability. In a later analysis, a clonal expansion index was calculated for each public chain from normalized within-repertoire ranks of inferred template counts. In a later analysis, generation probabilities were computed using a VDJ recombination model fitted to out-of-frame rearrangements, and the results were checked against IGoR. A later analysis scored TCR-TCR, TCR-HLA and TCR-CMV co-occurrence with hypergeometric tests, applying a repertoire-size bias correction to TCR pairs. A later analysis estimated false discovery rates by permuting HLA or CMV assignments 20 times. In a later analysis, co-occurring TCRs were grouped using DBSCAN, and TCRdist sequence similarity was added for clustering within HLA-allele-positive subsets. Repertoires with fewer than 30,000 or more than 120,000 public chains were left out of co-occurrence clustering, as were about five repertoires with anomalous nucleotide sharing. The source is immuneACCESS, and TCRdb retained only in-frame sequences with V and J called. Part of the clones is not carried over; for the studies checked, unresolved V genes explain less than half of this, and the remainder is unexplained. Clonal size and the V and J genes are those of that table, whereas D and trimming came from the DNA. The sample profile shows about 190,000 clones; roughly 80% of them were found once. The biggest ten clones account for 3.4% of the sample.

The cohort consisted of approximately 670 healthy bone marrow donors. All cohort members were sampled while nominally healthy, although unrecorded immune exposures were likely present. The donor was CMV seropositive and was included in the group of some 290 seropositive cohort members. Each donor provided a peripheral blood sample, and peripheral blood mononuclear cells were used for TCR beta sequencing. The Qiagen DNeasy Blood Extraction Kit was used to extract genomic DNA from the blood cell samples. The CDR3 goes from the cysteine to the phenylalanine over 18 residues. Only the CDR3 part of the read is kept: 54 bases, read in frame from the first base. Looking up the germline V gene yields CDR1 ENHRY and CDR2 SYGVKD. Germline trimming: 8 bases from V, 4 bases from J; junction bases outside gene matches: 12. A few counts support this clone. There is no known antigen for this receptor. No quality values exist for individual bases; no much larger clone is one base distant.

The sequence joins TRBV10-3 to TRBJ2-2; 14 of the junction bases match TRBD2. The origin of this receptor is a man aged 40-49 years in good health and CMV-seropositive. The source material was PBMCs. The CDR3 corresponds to CAIRSRLAGGPLTGELFF. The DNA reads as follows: TGTGCCATCCGAAGCCGACTAGCGGGAGGGCCCCTCACCGGGGAGCTGTTTTTT.